The sequence of this T cell receptor beta chain was determined in a study of blood T cell repertoires in COVID-19. Study-wide background: Samples taken during acute and convalescent COVID-19 were collected in the United States, Italy and Spain.

Trimming pared 0 bases from V and 7 bases from J, leaving 19 bases between. Germline V gene sequence: CDR1 MNHEY, CDR2 SMNVEV (reference sequence). The CDR3 covers 16 residues. Assay used: immunoSEQ multiplex PCR; TCRdb lists only in-frame clones, some missing. The sample has under 150,000 clones; 80% to 90% are singletons. Sequencing was done on a sample of peripheral blood. V and J are TRBV27 and TRBJ2-7; no reliable D call. The origin of this receptor is a woman aged 50 to 65 with acute or convalescent COVID-19. The CDR3 is CASSLSGVYSLWEQYF. CDR3 DNA: TGTGCCAGCAGTTTATCCGGTGTCTACTCGCTTTGGGAGCAGTACTTC.